This is a list of T cell receptor beta chains from one sample in a study of T cell changes during pregnancy in multiple sclerosis. The repertoire was sequenced with immunoSEQ multiplex PCR; TCRdb's copy has only in-frame clones and lacks some. Of 70,000 to 80,000 clones listed, about 94% are singletons. The sequenced sample was peripheral blood, obtained in the third trimester of pregnancy. The receptors stem from a female donor with multiple sclerosis, enrolled in a pregnancy study. CDR3s include the opening cysteine and the closing phenylalanine or tryptophan. A D gene is named only where the DNA matches it firmly. The size of a clone is reported for some rows only, either as once, few or many, or as a class for expanded clones.

v_gene,abundance,j_gene,d_gene,CDR3nt,CDR3aa
TRBV7-7,once,TRBJ2-1,.,TGTGCTAGCAGCCCGGGCACGGGGAGCCTCTCCTACAATGAGCAGTTCTTC,CASSPGTGSLSYNEQFF
TRBV7-2,.,TRBJ2-4,.,TGTGCCAGCAGCCGCGCGGGGCCAGGGCAGGGCATTCAGTACTTC,CASSRAGPGQGIQYF
TRBV18,once,TRBJ1-5,TRBD1,TGTGCCAGCTCGCCGGTGACAGGGAATCAGCCCCAGCATTTT,CASSPVTGNQPQHF
TRBV7-8,.,TRBJ1-2,.,TGTGCCAGCAGCTTGGGGGGTTCAGGCTATGGCTACACCTTC,CASSLGGSGYGYTF
TRBV19,once,TRBJ1-3,TRBD1,TGTGCCAGTAGTATAGTTGGGACAGGAGGAAACACCATATATTTT,CASSIVGTGGNTIYF
TRBV29-1,.,TRBJ2-1,TRBD2,TGCAGCGCCGCCTCTAGCGGGGGGTACAATGAGCAGTTCTTC,CSAASSGGYNEQFF
TRBV9,.,TRBJ1-2,.,TGTGCCAGCAGCGCCGAAACAGGGACCTATGGCTACACCTTC,CASSAETGTYGYTF
TRBV7-2,.,TRBJ2-7,.,TGTGCCAGCAGCTTAGCATCAGGGCCCAACGAGCAGTACTTC,CASSLASGPNEQYF
TRBV4-3,once,TRBJ2-7,TRBD2,TGCGCCAGTAGCCAGGACCCTCCGGGGACTAGCGGGGGGCTGTCCTACGAGCAGTACTTC,CASSQDPPGTSGGLSYEQYF
TRBV5-4,.,TRBJ1-4,.,TGTGCCAGCAGCGCCGGGGGATTTGCAACTAATGAAAAACTGTTTTTT,CASSAGGFATNEKLFF
TRBV4-2,.,TRBJ2-3,TRBD2,TGTGCCAGCAGCCCTCGGGCGGGGGGCGGTGGGGATACGCAGTATTTT,CASSPRAGGGGDTQYF
TRBV7-2,once,TRBJ1-2,TRBD1,TGTGCCAGCAGCCAGCAGGGACAGATATATGGCTACACCTTC,CASSQQGQIYGYTF
TRBV7-2,.,TRBJ1-1,.,TGTGCCAGCAGCAGTCAGCGGGGGAGGACCACTGAAGCTTTCTTT,CASSSQRGRTTEAFF
TRBV11-2,once,TRBJ1-1,.,TGTGCCAGCTCCCCCCCAATTGAAGCTTTCTTT,CASSPPIEAFF
TRBV7-3,.,TRBJ1-1,.,TGTGCCAGCAGCCCACACAGGGATTCGAGCACTGAAGCTTTCTTT,CASSPHRDSSTEAFF
TRBV19,.,TRBJ1-3,TRBD1,TGTGCCAGTAGTACCCGACAGGGATGGTCTGGAAACACCATATATTTT,CASSTRQGWSGNTIYF
TRBV12-5,.,TRBJ2-1,TRBD2,TGTGCTAGTGGTTTGGTACTAGGACTAGCGGGGCTGAGCTCCTACAATGAGCAGTTCTTC,CASGLVLGLAGLSSYNEQFF
TRBV27,.,TRBJ2-5,.,TGTGCCAGCAGTCGGGACTGGAGGGCGGGGACCCAGTACTTC,CASSRDWRAGTQYF